The TCR beta chain described here comes from a study of T cells after yellow fever vaccination. Study-level findings and limits: A minor fraction of clonotypes spanned both CD4 and CD8 compartments. The secondary response was weaker but peaked faster, day 5 versus 15. Abundant contaminating clonotypes from the bulk population could appear in FACS-sorted repertoires.

By 5'RACE template switching, TCR cDNA was produced, with a universal primer site and UMIs added in the process. TCRdb reprocessed the 5' RACE reads via MiXCR and lists one record per CDR3 protein. The data hold 550,000 or so distinct CDR3 sequences, with roughly a fifth observed a single time. In this sample, this clonotype turned up once. Its specificity is unknown. Sequencing was performed on PBMCs, taken 15 days after the yellow fever booster vaccination. The sequence was collected from a man aged 25-45 years who received the YFV17D yellow fever vaccine.

The CDR3 is CSAEDSTDTQYF. The DNA for the CDR3 is TGCAGCGCCGAAGACAGCACAGATACGCAGTATTTT. V and J are TRBV29-1 and TRBJ2-3; D remains ambiguous. The CDR3 has 12 residues. Trimming left V 7 bases short and J 0 bases short, with 8 bases between. In germline, CDR1 is SQVTM, CDR2 ANQGSEA.